This is a list of T cell receptor beta chains from one sample in a study of T cell repertoires in cytomegalovirus infection. From the reads, TCRdb called clonotypes with MiXCR, one entry per CDR3 protein. The sample has about 100,000 distinct CDR3 sequences; about 29% are singletons. Their antigen targets remain unknown. The source was CD8+ T cells from cultured PBMCs, collected from culture after CMV antigen stimulation. The receptors originated from a human donor in good health (CMV status not recorded). Some clones in this sample may be carry-over from other donors' samples. The CDR3 runs from the conserved cysteine through the conserved F or W. Clone size is given for some rows only: seen once, a few or many times, or a class if the clone is expanded.

clone_size,v_call,j_call,cdr3_aa
NA,TRBV7-8,TRBJ2-2,CASSLEGQEVTGELFF
few,TRBV12-3/TRBV12-4,TRBJ2-1,CASSLGRGRFNEQFF
many,TRBV29-1,TRBJ2-1,CSGLVGGRSEQFF
once,TRBV7-6,TRBJ1-5,CASNRNGYSNQPQHF
few,TRBV7-9,TRBJ2-2,CASSSRRDLTNTGELFF
few,TRBV19,TRBJ1-1,CASQRTGWNTEAFF
NA,TRBV4-1,TRBJ2-7,CASSYSQAGAYEQYF
few,TRBV10-2,TRBJ1-2,CASSDGTTLEGRTF
few,TRBV2,TRBJ1-1,CASSYRERTEAFF
many,TRBV12-3/TRBV12-4,TRBJ2-7,CASSRLAGGSEQYF
NA,TRBV12-3/TRBV12-4,TRBJ2-5,CASSEGRLAEETQYF
few,TRBV4-2,TRBJ1-4,CASSQDTVGGGNEKLFF
few,TRBV13,TRBJ2-3,CASSIFPLSTDTQYF
few,TRBV10-3,TRBJ1-3,CAISPGTGGNTIYF
NA,TRBV12-3/TRBV12-4,TRBJ2-3,CASSPLAGAPSTDTQYF
NA,TRBV4-1,TRBJ2-1,CASSGGPEQFF
many,TRBV7-8,TRBJ2-7,CASSLASMGSYEQYF
NA,TRBV5-5,TRBJ1-5,CASSTMDGRPPQHF
few,TRBV11-2,TRBJ2-2,CASSLGWNTGELFF
NA,TRBV4-1,TRBJ1-2,CASSPGLGGYTF
NA,TRBV14,TRBJ1-1,CASSYGTGGFGGDTEAFF
NA,TRBV25-1,TRBJ2-3,CASSSLPRRGQVDTQYF
few,TRBV15,TRBJ2-5,CATSRDRTDQETQYF
few,TRBV6-1,TRBJ1-1,CASSDPPGQGWLNTEAFF
NA,TRBV15,TRBJ2-3,CATSRAGLDTQYF
NA,TRBV6-6,TRBJ1-2,CASSYSGTGASNYGYTF
NA,TRBV6-5,TRBJ2-7,CASSYDRGYEQYF
NA,TRBV4-2,TRBJ2-3,CASSQEQSTDTQYF
NA,TRBV12-3/TRBV12-4,TRBJ2-1,CASRPSGTSGGVSEQFF
many,TRBV19,TRBJ1-1,CASSTTGYAEAFF
NA,TRBV27,TRBJ2-7,CASSLYPPGSYEQYF
few,TRBV7-2,TRBJ2-4,CASSRGEENIQYF
many,TRBV28,TRBJ1-5,CASRPLTGADQPQHF
NA,TRBV13,TRBJ1-4,CASSGQVAGGLNEKLFF
NA,TRBV27,TRBJ2-1,CASSLSFPYNEQFF
NA,TRBV10-2,TRBJ1-2,CASSGKRGGEEYGYTF
NA,TRBV12-3/TRBV12-4,TRBJ2-5,CASSYGTLQETQYF
many,TRBV6-5,TRBJ1-5,CASSSTGAAGQPQHF
few,TRBV11-2,TRBJ2-1,CASSPGGGHNEQFF